The 10 T cell receptor beta chains below were found in one sample sequenced in a study of T cell responses to AZD1222 COVID-19 vaccine. Data came from immunoSEQ multiplex PCR; TCRdb stores just in-frame clones and leaves some out. The table records about 140,000 clones, around 91% of them present only once. This specimen was peripheral blood, taken on day 0 of AZD1222 vaccination. The receptors derive from an adult in good health.

The CDR3 loop reads CATETIDSSNQPQHF. For the CDR3, the DNA is TGTGCCACTGAGACCATAGACAGTTCTAATCAGCCCCAGCATTTT. The chain links TRBV6-5 to TRBJ1-5, with D perhaps TRBD1 (5 bases). This CDR3 has 15 residues. Germline V gives CDR1 MNHEY, CDR2 SVGAGI. V was cut by 10 bases and J by 4 bases, with 20 bases left in between.

This sequence joins TRBV7-9 and TRBJ2-7, with TRBD2 matching 8 bases. In germline, CDR1 is SEHNR, CDR2 FQNEAQ (reference sequence). V lost 3 bases and J lost 5; bases outside the gene matches: 6. This CDR3 contains 14 residues. CDR3 in amino acids: CASSLTSANNEQYF. As DNA, the CDR3 is TGTGCCAGCAGCTTGACTAGCGCAAACAACGAGCAGTACTTC. Variable domain in full (rest from reference TRBV7-9 and TRBJ2-7): DTGVSQNPRHKITKRGQNVTFRCDPISEHNRLYWYRQTLGQGPEFLTYFQNEAQLEKSRLLSDRFSAERPKGSFSTLEIQRTEQGDSAMYLCASSLTSANNEQYFGPGTRLTVT.

V gene TRBV10-2 combines with J gene TRBJ2-2; 10 bases are shared with TRBD2. The CDR3 is 13 residues long. Trimming at V came to 7 bases and at J to 6 bases, leaving 2 bases not matched to a gene. From germline, CDR1 is WSHSY and CDR2 SAAADI. The CDR3 sequence: CASTGLAAGELFF. In DNA, the CDR3 is TGCGCCAGCACAGGACTAGCGGCCGGGGAGCTGTTTTTT.

This chain connects TRBV7-9 to TRBJ2-1; D is undetermined. Trimming cost V 3 bases and J 13 bases, with 10 bases left between them. This CDR3 is 11 amino acids long. Germline loops: CDR1 SEHNR, CDR2 FQNEAQ (reference sequence). The CDR3 reads CASSFSRAQFF. CDR3 bases: TGTGCCAGCAGCTTTTCCCGGGCCCAGTTCTTC. The full variable domain, in which reference TRBV7-9 and TRBJ2-1 provide the parts outside the CDR3, is DTGVSQNPRHKITKRGQNVTFRCDPISEHNRLYWYRQTLGQGPEFLTYFQNEAQLEKSRLLSDRFSAERPKGSFSTLEIQRTEQGDSAMYLCASSFSRAQFFGPGTRLTVL.

The rearrangement uses TRBV5-4 and TRBJ1-1; 9 bases are a match to TRBD1. The CDR3 totals 15 residues. Germline V gives CDR1 SGHNT, CDR2 YYREEE (reference sequence). V was clipped by 3 bases and J by 10 bases; unmatched bases: 13. CDR3: CASSSLKQGARGAFF. CDR3 in DNA: TGTGCCAGCAGCTCTCTCAAACAGGGGGCACGAGGAGCTTTCTTT.

The V gene is TRBV9, the J gene TRBJ2-7; no firm D call. CDR3 length equals 14 residues. V lost 1 base, J lost 0 bases, and 8 bases lay in between. Germline V lookup: CDR1 SGDLS, CDR2 YYNGEE. This chain's CDR3 is CASSVFGNSYEQYF. CDR3 in DNA: TGTGCCAGCAGCGTATTCGGCAACTCCTACGAGCAGTACTTC.

The chain has TRBV2 and TRBJ2-4; maybe TRBD2 (5 bases). Germline lookup yields CDR1 SNHLY and CDR2 FYNNEI. The V and J ends lost 8 bases and 7 bases respectively, with 9 bases between them. The CDR3 has 11 amino acids. The CDR3 loop reads CASAGENIQYF. The CDR3 DNA follows: TGTGCCAGCGCCGGGGAGAACATTCAGTACTTC.

The chain is built from TRBV18 and TRBJ2-7, with D perhaps TRBD2 (6 bases). This CDR3 contains 15 residues. The germline V gene has CDR1 KGHSH and CDR2 LQKENI. Trimming pared 3 bases from V and 1 base from J, leaving 13 bases between. The CDR3 coding sequence is TGTGCCAGCTCACCTGGTGGCGGGGAGTCCTACGAGCAGTACTTC. It specifies CASSPGGGESYEQYF.

This chain links TRBV27 with TRBJ2-7; D gene uncertain. The CDR3 spans 12 residues. V lost 7 bases to trimming and J lost 5 bases, with 12 bases between them. Germline lookup yields CDR1 MNHEY and CDR2 SMNVEV (reference sequence). The CDR3 spells CASNDGRNEQYF. In nucleotides, the CDR3 is TGTGCCAGCAACGACGGCAGGAACGAGCAGTACTTC.

The rearrangement joins TRBV5-1 to TRBJ2-2; weak D call: TRBD2 (6 bases). Germline-derived CDR1 and CDR2 are SGHRS and YFSETQ. This CDR3 is 14 amino acids long. Trimming removed 7 bases from V and 5 bases from J, with 15 bases in between. This chain's CDR3 is CASRMSGVTGELFF. The CDR3 coding sequence is TGCGCCAGCCGGATGTCGGGAGTTACCGGGGAGCTGTTTTTT.